This is a list of T cell receptor beta chains from one sample in a study of T cell responses to AZD1222 COVID-19 vaccine. Clones were read by immunoSEQ multiplex PCR, and TCRdb kept only the in-frame ones, dropping some. Of some 100,000 clones in the sample, 75% to 95% were seen once. The sample consisted of peripheral blood, taken on day 0 of AZD1222 vaccination. Receptor source: an adult in good health. Both conserved end residues are part of each CDR3. The D gene is left open where the match is weak. The size of a clone is reported for some rows only, either as once, few or many, or as a class for expanded clones.

>-|15|-|TRBJ1-6|TRBV3-1/TRBV3-2
CASSQEGPGESPLHF
TGTGCCAGCAGCCAAGAAGGGCCTGGAGAGTCACCCCTCCACTTT
>TRBD1|16|-|TRBJ1-6|TRBV9
CASSADRGRDNSPLHF
TGTGCCAGCAGCGCGGACAGGGGGCGGGATAATTCACCCCTCCACTTT
>-|13|-|TRBJ2-1|TRBV2
CAGAKGGNNEQFF
TGTGCCGGGGCGAAAGGGGGGAACAATGAGCAGTTCTTC
>-|14|-|TRBJ2-7|TRBV5-1
CASSFSGVSYEQYF
TGCGCCAGCAGCTTCTCAGGGGTGTCCTACGAGCAGTACTTC
>TRBD1|15|-|TRBJ1-4|TRBV28
CASTTTVGTGEKLFF
TGTGCCAGCACCACAACAGTTGGGACAGGGGAAAAACTGTTTTTT
>-|11|-|TRBJ1-3|TRBV29-1
CSVGLGSTIYF
TGCAGCGTTGGCCTGGGCAGCACCATATATTTT
>-|15|once|TRBJ1-5|TRBV3-1/TRBV3-2
CASSQDSQGSQPQHF
TGTGCCAGCAGCCAAGATAGCCAGGGAAGCCAGCCCCAGCATTTT
>TRBD1|13|few|TRBJ1-2|TRBV28
CASSPDRDYGYTF
TGTGCCAGCAGCCCTGACAGGGACTATGGCTACACCTTC
>-|11|-|TRBJ1-1|TRBV2
CALKRGSEAFF
TGTGCCTTAAAGCGGGGGTCTGAAGCTTTCTTT
>TRBD1|18|-|TRBJ2-1|TRBV15
CATNSGTGGAGTKDEQFF
TGTGCCACCAACAGCGGGACAGGGGGCGCGGGGACTAAAGATGAGCAGTTCTTC
>-|15|-|TRBJ2-4|TRBV11-2
CASSSIQGTENIQYF
TGTGCCAGCAGCTCGATACAGGGGACTGAAAACATTCAGTACTTC
>-|13|-|TRBJ1-6|TRBV18
CASSPYTNSPLHF
TGTGCCAGCTCACCGTATACGAATTCACCCCTCCACTTT
>-|14|-|TRBJ2-7|TRBV5-8
CASKNGRGLYEQYF
TGTGCCAGCAAAAACGGCAGGGGCCTTTACGAGCAGTACTTC
>-|13|-|TRBJ1-1|TRBV27
CASSEWGFTEAFF
TGTGCCAGCAGTGAATGGGGATTCACTGAAGCTTTCTTT
>TRBD1|15|-|TRBJ1-1|TRBV6-7
CASSYSNRGASEAFF
TGTGCCAGCAGTTACTCGAACAGGGGGGCCTCTGAAGCTTTCTTT
>-|16|-|TRBJ2-2|TRBV4-1
CASSQDWQGRTGELFF
TGCGCCAGCAGCCAAGATTGGCAGGGGCGCACCGGGGAGCTGTTTTTT
>-|14|once|TRBJ1-1|TRBV30
CAWSVPPMNTEAFF
TGTGCCTGGAGTGTACCACCGATGAACACTGAAGCTTTCTTT
>TRBD1|15|-|TRBJ2-7|TRBV6-5
CASSRTGWGLGEQYF
TGTGCCAGCAGTCGGACAGGTTGGGGATTGGGCGAGCAGTACTTC
>-|13|-|TRBJ2-7|TRBV27
CASSLGGWYEQYF
TGTGCCAGCAGTTTGGGGGGCTGGTACGAGCAGTACTTC